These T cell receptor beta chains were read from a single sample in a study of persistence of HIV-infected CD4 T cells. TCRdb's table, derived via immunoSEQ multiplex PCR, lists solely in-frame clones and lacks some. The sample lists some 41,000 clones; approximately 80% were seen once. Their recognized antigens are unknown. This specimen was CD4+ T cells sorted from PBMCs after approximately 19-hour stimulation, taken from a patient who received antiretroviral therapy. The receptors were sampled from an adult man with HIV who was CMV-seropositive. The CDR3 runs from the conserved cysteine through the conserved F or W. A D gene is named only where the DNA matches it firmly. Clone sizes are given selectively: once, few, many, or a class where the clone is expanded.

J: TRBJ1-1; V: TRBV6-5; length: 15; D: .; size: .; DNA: TGTGCCAGCAGTTACTCGGGCAGGGAAAGGACTGAAGCTTTCTTT; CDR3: CASSYSGRERTEAFF
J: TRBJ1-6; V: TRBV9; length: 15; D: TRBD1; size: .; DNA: TGTGCCAGCAGCGCAGGGAACAGGGGAAATTCACCCCTCCACTTT; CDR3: CASSAGNRGNSPLHF
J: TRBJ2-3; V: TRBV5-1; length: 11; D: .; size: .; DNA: TGCGCCAGCAGCGTTGCAGATACGCAGTATTTT; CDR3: CASSVADTQYF
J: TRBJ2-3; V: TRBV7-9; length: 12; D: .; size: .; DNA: TGTGCCAGCAGGGGGCAGAGTGGGGCGCAGTATTTT; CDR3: CASRGQSGAQYF
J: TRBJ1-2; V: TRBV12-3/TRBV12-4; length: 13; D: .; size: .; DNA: TGTGCCAGCAGTTTAGGGGGAATGTATGGCTACACCTTC; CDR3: CASSLGGMYGYTF
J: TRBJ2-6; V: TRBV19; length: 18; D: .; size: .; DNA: TGTGCCAGTAGTATTTCTGGACAGAGCAAAGCGGGGGCCAACGTCCTGACTTTC; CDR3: CASSISGQSKAGANVLTF
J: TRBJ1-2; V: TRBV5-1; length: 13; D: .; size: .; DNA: TGCGCCAGCGGGGAGGGGCAGGGCCCTGGCTACACCTTC; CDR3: CASGEGQGPGYTF
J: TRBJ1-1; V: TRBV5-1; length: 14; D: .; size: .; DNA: TGCGCCAGCAGCTTGGATGGGGGGCTCACTGAAGCTTTCTTT; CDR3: CASSLDGGLTEAFF
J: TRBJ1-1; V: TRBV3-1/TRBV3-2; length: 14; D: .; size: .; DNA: TGTGCCAGCACCTTCAGGGCAGGAGGTACTGAAGCTTTCTTT; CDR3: CASTFRAGGTEAFF
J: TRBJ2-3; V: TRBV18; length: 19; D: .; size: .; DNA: TGTGCCAGCTCACCACCGGGCCAGGCGTTCGGGGGAACTACAGATACGCAGTATTTT; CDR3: CASSPPGQAFGGTTDTQYF
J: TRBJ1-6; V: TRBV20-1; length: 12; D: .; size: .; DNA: TGCAGTGCTAGTCCTGGGAATTCACCCCTCCACTTT; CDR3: CSASPGNSPLHF
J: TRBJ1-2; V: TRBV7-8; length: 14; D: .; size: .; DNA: TGTGCCAGCAGCTCAAGGAGAGGGGACTATGGCTACACCTTC; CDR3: CASSSRRGDYGYTF
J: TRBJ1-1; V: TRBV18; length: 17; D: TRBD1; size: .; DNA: TGTGCCAGCTCACCACGAAGGGATAACAGGGGGCGCACTGAAGCTTTCTTT; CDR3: CASSPRRDNRGRTEAFF
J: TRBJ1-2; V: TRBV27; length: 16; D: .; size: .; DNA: TGTGCCAGCAGTTTAACCCGTAGGACGGACAACTATGGCTACACCTTC; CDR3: CASSLTRRTDNYGYTF
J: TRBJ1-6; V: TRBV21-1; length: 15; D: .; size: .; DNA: TGTGCCAGCAGCAAAGAGGAGCTCAGGGATTCACCCCTCCACTTT; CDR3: CASSKEELRDSPLHF
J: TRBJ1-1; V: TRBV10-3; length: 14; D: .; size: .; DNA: TGTGCCATCCTCAGTGACCCCATGAACACTGAAGCTTTCTTT; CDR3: CAILSDPMNTEAFF
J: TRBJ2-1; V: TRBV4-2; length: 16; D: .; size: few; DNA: TGTGCCAGCAGTCTTGGATCCCAAGTACCCTACAATGAGCAGTTCTTC; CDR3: CASSLGSQVPYNEQFF
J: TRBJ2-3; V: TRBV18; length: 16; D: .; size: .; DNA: TGTGCCAGCTCACCTTTTAAAGGGACATCCACAGATACGCAGTATTTT; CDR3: CASSPFKGTSTDTQYF
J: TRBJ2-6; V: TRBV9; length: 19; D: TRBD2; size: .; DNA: TGTGCCAGCAGCCCAAAGACTAGCGGGGGGCCCTCTGGGGCCAACGTCCTGACTTTC; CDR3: CASSPKTSGGPSGANVLTF
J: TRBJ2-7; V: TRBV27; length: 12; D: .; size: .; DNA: TGTGCCAGCTCTCAGAGGGGGTCCGAGCAGTACTTC; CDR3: CASSQRGSEQYF
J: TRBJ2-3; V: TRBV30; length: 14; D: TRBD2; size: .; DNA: TGTGCCTGGACCAGTGCGGGGGGCCCAGATACGCAGTATTTT; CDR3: CAWTSAGGPDTQYF
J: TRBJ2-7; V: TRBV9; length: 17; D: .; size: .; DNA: TGTGCCAGCAGCGTAGGCCCAGGGGCGGGTTCGTTCTACGAGCAGTACTTC; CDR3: CASSVGPGAGSFYEQYF
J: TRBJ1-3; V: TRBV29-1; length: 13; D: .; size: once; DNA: TGCAGCGTTGGAATCGGACGTGGAAACACCATATATTTT; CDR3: CSVGIGRGNTIYF
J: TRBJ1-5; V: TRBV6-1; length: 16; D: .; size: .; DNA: TGTGCCAGCAGTGACTATGGGAGGGCTAGCAATCAGCCCCAGCATTTT; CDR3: CASSDYGRASNQPQHF
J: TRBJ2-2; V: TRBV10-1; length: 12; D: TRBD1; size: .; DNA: TGCGCCAGCGGACAGGGCACCGGGGAGCTGTTTTTT; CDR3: CASGQGTGELFF
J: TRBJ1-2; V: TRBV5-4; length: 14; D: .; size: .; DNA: TGTGCCAGCAGCCTGGCTGGAGTCAACTATGGCTACACCTTC; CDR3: CASSLAGVNYGYTF
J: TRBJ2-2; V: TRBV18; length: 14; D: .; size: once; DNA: TGTGCCAGCTCACCAGGGGCTGGCACCGGGGAGCTGTTTTTT; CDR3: CASSPGAGTGELFF
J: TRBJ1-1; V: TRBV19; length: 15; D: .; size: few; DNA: TGTGCCAGTAGTATAGATCATGCCTCGAACACTGAAGCTTTCTTT; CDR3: CASSIDHASNTEAFF
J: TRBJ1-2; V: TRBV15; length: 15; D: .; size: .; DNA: TGTGCCACCAGCAGAGAGGGGGGCGGATACTATGGCTACACCTTC; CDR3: CATSREGGGYYGYTF
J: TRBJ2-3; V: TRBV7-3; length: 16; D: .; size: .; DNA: TGTGCCAGCAGTCGCACCGGGACGGCTAGCACAGATACGCAGTATTTT; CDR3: CASSRTGTASTDTQYF
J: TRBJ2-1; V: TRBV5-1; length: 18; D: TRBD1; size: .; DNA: TGCGCCAGCAGCCCTAGAGGCACCGGGACAGAATACTACAATGAGCAGTTCTTC; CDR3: CASSPRGTGTEYYNEQFF
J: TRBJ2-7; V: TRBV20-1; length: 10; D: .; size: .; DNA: TGCAGTGCTCACCTCTACGAGCAGTACTTC; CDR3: CSAHLYEQYF
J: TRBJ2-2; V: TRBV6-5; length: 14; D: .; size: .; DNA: TGTGCCAGCAAGACCGGCCGAAACACCGGGGAGCTGTTTTTT; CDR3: CASKTGRNTGELFF
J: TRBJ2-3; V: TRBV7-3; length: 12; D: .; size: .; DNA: TGTGCCAGCAGCTTAAATTCTGATACGCAGTATTTT; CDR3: CASSLNSDTQYF
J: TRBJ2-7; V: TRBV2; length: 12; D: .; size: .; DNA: TGTGCCAGCAGGGTCAGAGGACACGAGCAGTACTTC; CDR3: CASRVRGHEQYF
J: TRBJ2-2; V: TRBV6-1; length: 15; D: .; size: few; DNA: TGTGCCAGCAGTGAAAGACTTAGGAACACCGGGGAGCTGTTTTTT; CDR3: CASSERLRNTGELFF
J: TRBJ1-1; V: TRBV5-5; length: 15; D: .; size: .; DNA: TGTGCCAGCAGCTCCTATCCTGGGCAGAACACTGAAGCTTTCTTT; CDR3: CASSSYPGQNTEAFF
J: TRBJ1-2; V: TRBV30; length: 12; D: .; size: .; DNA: TGTGCCTGGAGTGCCCCCACGAGTGGCTACACCTTC; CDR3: CAWSAPTSGYTF
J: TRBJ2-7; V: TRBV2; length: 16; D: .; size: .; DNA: TGTGCCAGCAGTGTTGGAGGAGGGGGCGCGCTACCCGAGCAGTACTTC; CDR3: CASSVGGGGALPEQYF
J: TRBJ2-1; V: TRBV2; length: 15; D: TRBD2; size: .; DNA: TGTGCCAGCAGTGGAAAGCGGGGCGGCTATAGTGAGCAGTTCTTC; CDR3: CASSGKRGGYSEQFF
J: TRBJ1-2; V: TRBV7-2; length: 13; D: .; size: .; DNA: TGTGCCAGCAGCTTGACACTACCCCGTGGCTACACCTTC; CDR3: CASSLTLPRGYTF
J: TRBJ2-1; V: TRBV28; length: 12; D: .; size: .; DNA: TGTGCCAGCAGTTCCAGGGGCAATGAGCAGTTCTTC; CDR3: CASSSRGNEQFF
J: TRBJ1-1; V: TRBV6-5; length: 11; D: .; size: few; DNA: TGTGCCAGCAGGGCGAACACTGAAGCTTTCTTT; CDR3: CASRANTEAFF
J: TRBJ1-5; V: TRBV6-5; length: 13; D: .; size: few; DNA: TGTGCCAGCAGTTACGGGACTGGGCAGCCCCAGCATTTT; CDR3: CASSYGTGQPQHF
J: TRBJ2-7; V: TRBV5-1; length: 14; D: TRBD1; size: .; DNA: TGCGCCAGCGGGAGAGGGGACAGTGGCTACGAGCAGTACTTC; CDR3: CASGRGDSGYEQYF
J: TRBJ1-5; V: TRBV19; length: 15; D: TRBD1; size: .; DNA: TGTGCCAGTAGTCCCCCAGGGGGACGAGGGCAGCCCCAGCATTTT; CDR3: CASSPPGGRGQPQHF
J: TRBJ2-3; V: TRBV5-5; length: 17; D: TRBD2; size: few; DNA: TGTGCCAGCAGCTTGGAGGGAGGGACTTTCCGCACAGATACGCAGTATTTT; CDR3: CASSLEGGTFRTDTQYF
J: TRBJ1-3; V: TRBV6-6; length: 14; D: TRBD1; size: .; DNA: TGTGCCAGCAGACCGACAGGGACAGGAAACACCATATATTTT; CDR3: CASRPTGTGNTIYF
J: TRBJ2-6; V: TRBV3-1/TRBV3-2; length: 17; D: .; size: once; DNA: TGTGCCAGCAGCCAGGCTTCGGCGCTCTCTGGGGCCAACGTCCTGACTTTC; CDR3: CASSQASALSGANVLTF
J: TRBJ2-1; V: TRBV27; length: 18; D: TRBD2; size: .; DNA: TGTGCCAGCAGTTCCCCTCGATCCGGGACTAGAGTCTACAATGAGCAGTTCTTC; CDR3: CASSSPRSGTRVYNEQFF
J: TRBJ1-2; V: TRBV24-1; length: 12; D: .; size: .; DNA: TGTGCCACCAGTGATTGGGGCTATGGCTACACCTTC; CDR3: CATSDWGYGYTF